There are a few counts of the clone carrying this TCR beta chain. Its matching antigen is unknown. The data are from a study of cytomegalovirus exposure and HLA in healthy donors. Study-level background: Some 85 million unique TCRs, all from HLA-typed donors, were included in an early release of the data. Whole-study findings and limits: A missense DCLRE1C variant was associated with V- and J-gene trimming of TCR beta chains in a later analysis, and an independent cohort replicated the association. Further analysis was carried out later, and it showed several of the most significant clusters appearing linked to common viral pathogens. TRBV6-2, TRBV6-3 and some other V segments were unresolvable in 87-base-pair reads.

Primers included in the PCR were 60 Vbeta and 13 Jbeta primers. Clones were read by immunoSEQ multiplex PCR, and TCRdb kept only the in-frame ones, dropping some. The sample carries 200,000 or so clones, over 65% recorded once. The CDR3 extends over 15 amino acids. Germline-derived CDR1 and CDR2 are SGHRS and YFSETQ. With V trimmed by 4 bases and J by 5 bases, 6 bases remained unmatched. The sample taken for sequencing was PBMCs. The TCR sequence derives from a human donor in good health. The chain combines TRBV5-1 with TRBJ2-2; 9 bases align to TRBD2. The CDR3 here is CASSLASGKTGELFF. The DNA of the CDR3 is TGCGCCAGCAGCCTGGCTAGCGGGAAGACCGGGGAGCTGTTTTTT. The variable domain in full, completed from reference TRBV5-1 and TRBJ2-2, reads KAGVTQTPRYLIKTRGQQVTLSCSPISGHRSVSWYQQTPGQGLQFLFEYFSETQRNKGNFPGRFSGRQFSNSRSEMNVSTLELGDSALYLCASSLASGKTGELFFGEGSRLTVL.